A selection of T cell receptor beta chains follows, all from one sample in a study of beta chain features in type 1 diabetes. Repertoires were generated with immunoSEQ multiplex PCR, while TCRdb's copy carries only in-frame clones and drops some. This table holds a few hundred thousand clones, approximately 15% found once. Sample: naive CD4+ T cells from blood. Every receptor here comes from a man in his thirties or forties with type 1 diabetes. Both conserved end residues are part of each CDR3.

V gene,CDR3 protein
TRBV18,CASSPERTSEQFF
TRBV27,CASSLGPDTSYEQYF
TRBV23-1,CASSQSRPRGGLNTEAFF
TRBV5-4,CASSFQGTNQPQHF
TRBV7-9,CASSLFGESYNEQFF
TRBV10-3,CAISELETGELFF
TRBV7-9,CASSLAEDERAYNEQFF
TRBV5-4,CASTLQGREAPNEQFF
TRBV5-1,CASSLGGTSAYNEQFF
TRBV27,CASSLLAATDTQYF
TRBV4-2,CASSQDEGTSGSSYEQYF
TRBV30,CAWSEQVSTEAFF
TRBV6-5,CASSSTGKPYEQYF
TRBV7-9,CASSQPDREGGGYTF
TRBV27,CASSHSSSAREGRETQYF
TRBV5-6,CASSMLGQRPYEQYF
TRBV18,CASSPRQGSTDTQYF
TRBV5-1,CASSLEQGSYEQYF
TRBV7-9,CASSFEGSSTEAFF
TRBV7-9,CASSPQGSNYGYTF
TRBV5-1,CASSPGLAALYEQYF
TRBV9,CASSATGTSPNEQFF
TRBV29-1,CSVEGSGSLPEYTQYF
TRBV4-1,CASKEQGKNIQYF
TRBV30,CAWSVERASTDTQYF
TRBV19,CASSIQEKLFF
TRBV30,CAWTAGGITEAFF
TRBV16,CASSQSGQGYTEAFF
TRBV29-1,CSVEDREGLYGYTF
TRBV10-3,CAISPGQGDGYTF
TRBV25-1,CASTGTFYGYTF
TRBV30,CAWTGTSSLNEQFF
TRBV9,CASSVALAGVEETQYF
TRBV7-9,CASSFTGSGYTF
TRBV11-2,CASSPGLAGGTSTDTQYF
TRBV5-1,CASSGLAGGHEQFF
TRBV10-3,CAISHPDRDTEAFF
TRBV29-1,CSVSSIGEKLFF
TRBV19,CASSRTGQGNRMNTEAFF
TRBV5-6,CASSLGGLNEKLFF
TRBV11-2,CASITGQGAWDTQYF
TRBV5-1,CASKSSTGLEAFF
TRBV7-9,CASSFSGRRTGELFF
TRBV5-1,CASSSGTGAVKTQYF
TRBV7-9,CASSLGTDYGYTF
TRBV6-5,CASSGTSGRGQYF
TRBV11-2,CASSPHGQATITDTQYF
TRBV7-9,CASSLRGSNEKLFF
TRBV6-5,CASSRSTRRGYEQYF
TRBV7-9,CASSLDSNNSPLHF
TRBV5-8,CASSRGQGNYGYTF
TRBV27,CASRGSTGTPISYGYTF
TRBV7-9,CASGRGGSEEQYF
TRBV4-1,CASSAQSRAMGTEAFF
TRBV29-1,CSVGDRNYGYTF